This T cell receptor beta chain derives from a study of regulatory T cells in long-lasting Graves disease. Study-level background: Persistent cases took antithyroid drugs over 5 years and stayed TSH receptor antibody positive. Overall study findings and caveats: Whereas new patients shared 1,000 or so public clonotypes, persistent patients shared more, at 2,500 to 3,500. There were preferences for TRBV28, TRBJ1-2 and TRBJ2-5 in persistent disease.

This CDR3 contains 15 residues. CDR1 and CDR2 (germline): SGHTA, FQGNSA. The V end was cut by 2 bases, the J end by 0 bases, with 10 bases between. Time point denoted: persistent/refractory GD, antithyroid drugs over 5 years with positive TRAb. Scientists built the TCR library using RNA that was extracted from PBMCs. Arm-PCR of CDR3 regions and iRepertoire HTBI primers were the basis on which TCR beta libraries were built. TCRdb redid the calling of the multiplex PCR reads with MiXCR, one entry per CDR3 protein. The sample has 600,000 to 850,000 distinct CDR3 sequences, roughly 30% seen once. This clonotype is a singleton in its sample. Its antigen remains unknown.

The genes are TRBV7-2 and TRBJ1-2; D gene unclear. This TCR came from a female donor with Graves disease. The input for sequencing was peripheral blood mononuclear cells (PBMCs), taken when the disease was refractory, from a patient treated with antithyroid drugs. Written as DNA, the CDR3 is TGTGCCAGCAGCTTACGAAGCGGGACTAACTATGGCTACACCTTC. This encodes CASSLRSGTNYGYTF.